These T cell receptor beta chains were read from a single sample in a study of blood T cell repertoires in COVID-19. Clones were sequenced by immunoSEQ multiplex PCR, and TCRdb holds only the in-frame ones, with some missing. The sample shows some 200,000 clones, approximately 90% of them seen only once. The sample was PBMCs or T cells enriched from blood (not recorded which). The receptors here all came from a woman aged 40 to 50 with acute COVID-19. Each CDR3 is given with its conserved first and last residue. The D gene is left open where the match is weak. Clone size is shown for a subset of rows, as once, few, many or a class of expanded clone.

>.|TRBJ1-4|.|TRBV2
CASSEVTSVATNEKLFF
TGTGCCAGCAGTGAGGTAACCTCAGTTGCAACTAATGAAAAACTGTTTTTT
>few|TRBJ1-1|TRBD1|TRBV6-5
CASSPMDRGYTEAFF
TGTGCCAGCAGTCCCATGGACAGGGGATATACTGAAGCTTTCTTT
>.|TRBJ1-1|.|TRBV19
CASSIRQGLMNTEAFF
TGTGCCAGTAGTATACGCCAGGGACTCATGAACACTGAAGCTTTCTTT
>.|TRBJ2-3|TRBD1|TRBV24-1
CATSDLNRGLETDTQYF
TGTGCCACCAGTGATCTCAACAGGGGTTTGGAGACAGATACGCAGTATTTT
>once|TRBJ1-5|TRBD1|TRBV6-5
CASRADRGSHQPQHF
TGTGCCAGCAGGGCGGACAGGGGGAGCCATCAGCCCCAGCATTTT
>.|TRBJ1-1|.|TRBV7-3
CASSSVGTEAFF
TGTGCCAGCAGCAGCGTCGGTACTGAAGCTTTCTTT
>.|TRBJ2-3|.|TRBV11-2
CASSLDVGAGYSDTQYF
TGTGCCAGCAGCTTAGATGTCGGCGCAGGGTACAGCGATACGCAGTATTTT
>.|TRBJ1-2|.|TRBV27
CASSLFGYYGYTF
TGTGCCAGCAGTTTATTCGGTTACTATGGCTACACCTTC
>.|TRBJ2-1|TRBD2|TRBV9
CASSVSHSGGARNEQFF
TGTGCCAGCAGCGTATCCCATAGCGGGGGGGCTAGGAATGAGCAGTTCTTC
>.|TRBJ1-1|.|TRBV5-1
CASSLAPGSEAFF
TGCGCCAGCAGCTTGGCCCCAGGGTCTGAAGCTTTCTTT
>.|TRBJ2-7|.|TRBV2
CASSELQTYEQYF
TGTGCCAGCAGTGAACTACAGACCTACGAGCAGTACTTC
>.|TRBJ1-3|TRBD1|TRBV14
CASSLQGVISGNTIYF
TGTGCCAGCAGCCTACAGGGGGTGATCTCTGGAAACACCATATATTTT
>few|TRBJ2-1|.|TRBV12-5
CASGESRVEQFF
TGTGCTAGTGGTGAGAGTCGGGTTGAGCAGTTCTTC
>.|TRBJ1-1|.|TRBV19
CASSMVWSGALNTEAFF
TGTGCCAGTAGTATGGTTTGGTCAGGGGCTTTGAACACTGAAGCTTTCTTT
>.|TRBJ2-7|TRBD1|TRBV14
CASSLGTGGFYEQYF
TGTGCCAGCAGCCTCGGGACAGGGGGCTTTTACGAGCAGTACTTC
>.|TRBJ2-7|.|TRBV7-8
CASSLVSGSHEQYF
TGTGCCAGCAGCTTAGTTTCAGGCAGTCACGAGCAGTACTTC
>.|TRBJ1-3|.|TRBV18
CASSPGSVAAHSGNTIYF
TGTGCCAGCTCACCCGGGTCCGTGGCAGCGCACTCTGGAAACACCATATATTTT
>.|TRBJ1-6|.|TRBV7-2
CASSLARIVDSPLHF
TGTGCCAGCAGCTTAGCCAGAATTGTCGATTCACCCCTCCACTTT
>few|TRBJ2-6|.|TRBV6-5
CASSRGSSGANVLTF
TGTGCCAGCAGCCGAGGGTCATCTGGGGCCAACGTCCTGACTTTC
>.|TRBJ1-4|.|TRBV3-1/TRBV3-2
CASSQEMADLKLFF
TGTGCCAGCAGCCAAGAGATGGCCGACTTAAAACTGTTTTTT
>few|TRBJ1-1|TRBD1|TRBV29-1
CSVEPGGVNTEAFF
TGCAGCGTTGAGCCAGGGGGCGTGAACACTGAAGCTTTCTTT
>.|TRBJ2-5|.|TRBV3-1/TRBV3-2
CASTRQEQETQYF
TGTGCCAGCACCCGACAGGAACAAGAGACCCAGTACTTC
>.|TRBJ1-3|.|TRBV27
CAREGGAGNTIYF
TGTGCCAGGGAAGGGGGGGCTGGAAACACCATATATTTT
>.|TRBJ2-6|.|TRBV3-1/TRBV3-2
CASSRKGSGSGANVLTF
TGTGCCAGCAGCCGAAAGGGCAGCGGATCTGGGGCCAACGTCCTGACTTTC
>.|TRBJ1-2|.|TRBV2
CAISERGLSYGYTF
TGTGCCATCAGTGAGAGGGGACTGAGCTATGGCTACACCTTC
>once|TRBJ1-6|.|TRBV15
CATSRPGTSFVALHF
TGTGCCACCAGCAGGCCGGGAACATCGTTTGTTGCCCTCCACTTT
>.|TRBJ1-6|.|TRBV6-5
CASSYGGGGGNSPLHF
TGTGCCAGCAGTTACGGGGGAGGGGGTGGGAATTCACCCCTCCACTTT
>.|TRBJ2-1|TRBD1|TRBV6-2/TRBV6-3
CASSYSRGQGTAVNEQFF
TGTGCCAGCAGTTACTCGAGGGGACAGGGAACAGCGGTCAATGAGCAGTTCTTC
>.|TRBJ2-2|.|TRBV18
CASSPPIVTGELFF
TGTGCCAGCTCACCACCTATCGTGACCGGGGAGCTGTTTTTT
>.|TRBJ1-5|TRBD1|TRBV19
CASSVGPGQGLSNQPQHF
TGTGCCAGTAGTGTCGGCCCGGGACAGGGACTTAGCAATCAGCCCCAGCATTTT
>.|TRBJ1-1|.|TRBV30
CAWGHRENTEAFF
TGTGCCTGGGGCCACAGGGAGAACACTGAAGCTTTCTTT
>few|TRBJ1-4|.|TRBV2
CASGHKEEKLFF
TGTGCCAGCGGACACAAGGAAGAAAAACTGTTTTTT
>.|TRBJ1-2|.|TRBV7-9
CASSSKGLANYGYTF
TGTGCCAGCAGCTCAAAAGGACTTGCTAACTATGGCTACACCTTC
>.|TRBJ1-2|.|TRBV27
CASSLRESNYGYTF
TGTGCCAGCAGTTTACGGGAGTCTAACTATGGCTACACCTTC
>many|TRBJ2-2|TRBD2|TRBV6-4
CASSDSGGGPAGELFF
TGTGCCAGCAGTGACTCCGGCGGGGGGCCGGCCGGGGAGCTGTTTTTT
>.|TRBJ2-1|.|TRBV5-6
CASSWRYNEQFF
TGTGCCAGCAGCTGGAGATATAATGAGCAGTTCTTC
>.|TRBJ2-2|.|TRBV5-1
CASIPAANTGELFF
TGCGCCAGCATCCCCGCGGCGAACACCGGGGAGCTGTTTTTT
>.|TRBJ1-2|.|TRBV2
CASNIDVHGNNEGYTF
TGTGCCAGCAATATTGACGTACACGGGAATAACGAGGGCTACACCTTC
>.|TRBJ1-4|.|TRBV3-1/TRBV3-2
CASSQVVGHQATNEKLFF
TGTGCCAGCAGCCAAGTGGTGGGACACCAAGCAACTAATGAAAAACTGTTTTTT
>.|TRBJ1-1|.|TRBV6-4
CASSMGGPNTEAFF
TGTGCCAGCAGTATGGGGGGGCCGAACACTGAAGCTTTCTTT
>.|TRBJ1-1|.|TRBV6-4
CASSVSQGMGEAFF
TGTGCCAGCAGTGTTAGCCAGGGAATGGGTGAAGCTTTCTTT
>.|TRBJ2-5|TRBD2|TRBV28
CASRSALAGGPSRSQYF
TGTGCCAGCAGGTCCGCGCTAGCGGGGGGCCCCTCTAGGTCCCAGTACTTC
>.|TRBJ1-1|.|TRBV5-4
CASSPSSDRNTEAFF
TGTGCCAGCAGCCCAAGTTCGGACAGGAACACTGAAGCTTTCTTT
>.|TRBJ2-1|TRBD2|TRBV2
CASSATSGGYNEQFF
TGTGCCAGCAGTGCGACTAGCGGGGGATACAATGAGCAGTTCTTC
>.|TRBJ1-2|TRBD1|TRBV5-6
CASLGQGKKYGYTF
TGTGCCAGCCTGGGACAGGGGAAGAAATATGGCTACACCTTC
>few|TRBJ1-1|TRBD1|TRBV30
CAWLTGILNTEAFF
TGTGCCTGGTTGACAGGGATCCTAAACACTGAAGCTTTCTTT
>.|TRBJ1-5|.|TRBV7-9
CASSQDSSNQPQHF
TGTGCCAGCAGCCAAGACAGTAGCAATCAGCCCCAGCATTTT
>.|TRBJ2-1|.|TRBV25-1
CASSEVPGNEQFF
TGTGCCAGCAGTGAAGTCCCAGGCAATGAGCAGTTCTTC